Described below is a single T cell receptor (beta chain) sequence and its context. Germline CDR1 SGDLS, CDR2 YYNGEE. V lost 0 bases to trimming and J lost 0 bases, with 19 bases between them. The CDR3 runs 19 residues. Methods used by the authors: Researchers report that nucleated cell counts were estimated from reference gene primer amplification. Profiled with immunoSEQ multiplex PCR; TCRdb holds only in-frame clones, not every one. V and J calls and clone size are copied from that table; D and trimming were computed from the DNA. The sample shows roughly 140,000 clones, around 83% of them seen only once. The sample is drawn from a study of blood T cell repertoires in COVID-19. In the study overall: The study drew acute and convalescent COVID-19 samples from the United States, Italy and Spain. Sample material is recorded as cDNA or gDNA derived from T cells, B-cell-depleted T cells, or PBMCs.

V usage is TRBV9 and J usage is TRBJ2-1; D might be TRBD1 (6 bases). The sequencing sample was made of peripheral blood. The sequence was collected from a woman of 80 years or more with acute or convalescent COVID-19. The CDR3 sequence is CASSVDGGYGLSSYNEQFF. The CDR3 coding sequence is TGTGCCAGCAGCGTAGATGGGGGCTACGGTTTAAGCTCCTACAATGAGCAGTTCTTC.